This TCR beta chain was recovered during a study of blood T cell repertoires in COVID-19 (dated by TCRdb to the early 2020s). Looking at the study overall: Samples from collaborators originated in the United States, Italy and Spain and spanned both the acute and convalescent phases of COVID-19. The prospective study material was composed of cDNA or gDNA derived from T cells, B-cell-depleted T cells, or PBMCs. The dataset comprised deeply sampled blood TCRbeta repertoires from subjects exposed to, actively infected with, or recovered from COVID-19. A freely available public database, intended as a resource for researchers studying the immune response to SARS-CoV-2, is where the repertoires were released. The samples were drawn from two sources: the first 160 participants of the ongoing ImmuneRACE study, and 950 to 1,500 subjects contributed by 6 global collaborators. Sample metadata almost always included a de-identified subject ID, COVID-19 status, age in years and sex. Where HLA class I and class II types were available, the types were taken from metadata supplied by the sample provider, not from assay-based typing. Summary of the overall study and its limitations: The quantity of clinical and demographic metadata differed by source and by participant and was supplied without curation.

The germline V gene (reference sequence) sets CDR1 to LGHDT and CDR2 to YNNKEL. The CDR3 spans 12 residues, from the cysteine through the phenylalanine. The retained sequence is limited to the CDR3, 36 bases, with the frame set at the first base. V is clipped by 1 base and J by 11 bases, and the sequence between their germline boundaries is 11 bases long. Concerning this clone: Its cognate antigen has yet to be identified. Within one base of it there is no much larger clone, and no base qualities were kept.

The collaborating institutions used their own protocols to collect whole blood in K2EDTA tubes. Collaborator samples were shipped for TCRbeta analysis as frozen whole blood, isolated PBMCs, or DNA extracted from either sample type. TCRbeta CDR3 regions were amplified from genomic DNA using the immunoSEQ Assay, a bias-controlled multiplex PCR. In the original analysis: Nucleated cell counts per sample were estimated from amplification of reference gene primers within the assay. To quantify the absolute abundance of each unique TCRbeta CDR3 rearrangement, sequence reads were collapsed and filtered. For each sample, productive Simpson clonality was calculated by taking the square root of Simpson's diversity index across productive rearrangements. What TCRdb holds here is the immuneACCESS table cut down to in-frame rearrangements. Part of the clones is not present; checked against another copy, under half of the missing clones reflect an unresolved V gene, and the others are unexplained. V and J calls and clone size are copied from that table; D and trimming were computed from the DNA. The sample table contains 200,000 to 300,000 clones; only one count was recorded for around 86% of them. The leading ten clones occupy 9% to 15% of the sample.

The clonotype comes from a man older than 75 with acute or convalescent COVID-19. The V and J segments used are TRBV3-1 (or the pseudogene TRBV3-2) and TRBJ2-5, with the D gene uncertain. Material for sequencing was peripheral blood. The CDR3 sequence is CASSQGPRGQYF. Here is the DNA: TGTGCCAGCAGCCAAGGGCCCAGAGGACAGTACTTC.